In this sample, the clone carrying this T cell receptor beta chain turned up a few times. Its antigen is unknown. This entry comes from a study of beta chain features in type 1 diabetes. Overall study: Researchers looked at roughly 110 million sorted cells across all samples.

Germline assignment: CDR1 LNHDA and CDR2 SQIVND (reference sequence). This CDR3 has 13 residues. The ends were cut back, 5 bases at V and 2 bases at J, with 6 bases in the middle. Study-wide findings and caveats: Shorter TCRB CDR3s, moderately but significantly so, were found in Type 1 diabetes patients in all four CD4+ subsets.

Reverse transcribing all isolated RNA meant expressed TCRB transcripts were sequenced. Using immunoSEQ multiplex PCR, the repertoire was profiled, and TCRdb retains in-frame clones only, with some absent. The sample lists hundreds of thousands of clones, roughly 13% occurring once. The sample consisted of naive CD4+ T cells from blood. This TCR was sampled from a man between 18 and 35 years old with type 1 diabetes. The chain uses TRBV19 and TRBJ2-2; D not resolved. CDR3 nucleotides: TGTGCCAGTAGTGGGGATAACACCGGGGAGCTGTTTTTT. This codes for CASSGDNTGELFF.